This T cell receptor (beta chain) was retrieved from a study of regulatory T cells in long-lasting Graves disease. Study overall: Disease was considered persistent Graves' disease after over 5 years of antithyroid drugs (with positive TSH receptor antibodies). General study points: Having only a small sample size may have limited accuracy.

Time point indicated: persistent/refractory GD, antithyroid drugs over 5 years with positive TRAb. PBMCs provided the RNA from which the TCR library was made. Note on this clonotype: The antigen remains undetermined.

Relying on iRepertoire HTBI primers and Arm-PCR of CDR3 regions, the team built TCR beta libraries. Original methodology: Segment identification across samples yielded 60 to 80 TRBV and 14 TRBJ segments. TCRdb processed the multiplex PCR reads anew with MiXCR; each CDR3 protein has one entry. The V and J calls and clone size are TCRdb's, not the authors'. Here the sample spans approximately 400,000 distinct CDR3 sequences, roughly 25% being singletons. Sequencing was performed on peripheral blood mononuclear cells (PBMCs), taken when the disease was refractory, from a patient treated with antithyroid drugs. The receptor was derived from a woman in her 40s with Graves disease.

CDR3 bases: TGTGCCTGGAGGGAATGGGTGAACATTAATGTAGCTTTCTTT. This translates into CAWREWVNINVAFF. The chain combines TRBV30 with TRBJ1-1; D not certain. This CDR3 region has 14 residues. The ends were cut back, 3 bases at V and 10 bases at J, with 21 bases in the middle. CDR1 is GTSNPN and CDR2 is SVGIG in the germline V gene (reference sequence). Looking up the rest from reference TRBV30 and TRBJ1-1 gives the full variable domain: SQTIHQWPATLVQPVGSPLSLECTVEGTSNPNLYWYRQAAGRGLQLLFYSVGIGQISSEVPQNLSASRPQDRQFILSSKKLLLSDSGFYLCAWREWVNINVAFFGQGTRLTVV.